This TCR beta chain was found in a study of immune characterization of retroperitoneal liposarcoma. TCRdb reprocessed the PCR reads via MiXCR and lists one record per CDR3 protein. The sample records several thousand distinct CDR3 sequences, roughly 30% being singletons. This clonotype was seen a few times. The CDR3 contains 15 residues. Deletions cut 3 bases from V and 2 bases from J, with 12 bases between. Germline V gene lookup returns CDR1 SGHTA and CDR2 FQGNSA. This chain links TRBV7-2 with TRBJ2-3; possible D gene TRBD2, 5 bases. The clonotype was recovered from a male donor with retroperitoneal liposarcoma. Sequencing was performed on blood. CDR3 DNA sequence: TGTGCCAGCAGCTTTCTAGCCTTACTCACAGATACGCAGTATTTT. Encoded protein: CASSFLALLTDTQYF.